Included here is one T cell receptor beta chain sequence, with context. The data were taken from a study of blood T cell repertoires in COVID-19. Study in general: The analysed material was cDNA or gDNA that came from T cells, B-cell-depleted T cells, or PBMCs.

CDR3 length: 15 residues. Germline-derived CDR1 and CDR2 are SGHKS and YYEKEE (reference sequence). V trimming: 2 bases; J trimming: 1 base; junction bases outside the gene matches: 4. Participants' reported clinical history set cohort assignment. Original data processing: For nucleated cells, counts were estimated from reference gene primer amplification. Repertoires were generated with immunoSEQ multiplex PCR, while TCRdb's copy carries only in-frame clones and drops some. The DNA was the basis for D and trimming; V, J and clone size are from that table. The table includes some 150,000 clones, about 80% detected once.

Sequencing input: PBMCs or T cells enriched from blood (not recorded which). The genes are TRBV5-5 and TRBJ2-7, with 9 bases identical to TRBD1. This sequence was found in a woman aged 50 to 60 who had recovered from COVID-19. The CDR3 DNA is TGTGCCAGCAGCTTCACAGGGGGCCAGTCCTACGAGCAGTACTTC. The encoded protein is CASSFTGGQSYEQYF.